Listed below are T cell receptor beta chains from one sample, sequenced in a study of T cell changes during pregnancy in multiple sclerosis. Libraries were prepared by immunoSEQ multiplex PCR; TCRdb keeps only in-frame clonotypes and omits some of them. The top ten clones hold roughly 8.3% of a sample with approximately 41,000 clones, roughly 93% of them seen once. The source material was CD8+ T cells from peripheral blood mononuclear cells, sampled in the third trimester of pregnancy. The receptor source for this set is a female donor with multiple sclerosis, enrolled in a pregnancy study. CDR3s include the opening cysteine and the closing phenylalanine or tryptophan. Each record gives: D gene, V gene, clone size, J gene, CDR3 DNA, CDR3 protein. D genes are given only for firm matches. Size tells how often a clone was seen (once, few, many) or the class of an expanded clone, and some rows leave it out.

-	TRBV21-1	-	TRBJ2-7	TGTGCCAGCAGCAAAGAAAAAGGTTGGTTTAAGGGGACTAGCTGTATCGAGCAGTACTTC	CASSKEKGWFKGTSCIEQYF
-	TRBV28	-	TRBJ2-6	TGTGCCAGCAGTTTTCGCGGCAGCTCTGGGGCCAACGTCCTGACTTTC	CASSFRGSSGANVLTF
-	TRBV29-1	-	TRBJ1-1	TGCAGCGTCACCGGACTAAATGACGCTGAAGCTTTCTTT	CSVTGLNDAEAFF
-	TRBV28	-	TRBJ2-7	TGTGCCAGCACCGGGACTCCGAGTAGAGGGTACGAGCAGTACTTC	CASTGTPSRGYEQYF
-	TRBV7-2	-	TRBJ1-4	TGTGCCAGCAGCTCAGGGAATAATGAAAAACTGTTTTTT	CASSSGNNEKLFF
TRBD2	TRBV6-6	-	TRBJ2-1	TGTGCCGCACGGCCCGGGACTAGCGTTTACAATGAGCAGTTCTTC	CAARPGTSVYNEQFF
TRBD2	TRBV7-2	-	TRBJ2-3	TGTGCCAGCAGCTTAGACCAGCTCCTGCGGGAGGGCACAGATACGCAGTATTTT	CASSLDQLLREGTDTQYF
-	TRBV27	-	TRBJ1-5	TGTGCCAGCAGTTTATCGTCGACAGAGTTTAGCAATCAGCCCCAGCATTTT	CASSLSSTEFSNQPQHF
-	TRBV6-5	-	TRBJ2-7	TGTGCCAGCAGTTTAAATTCCTACGAGCAGTACTTC	CASSLNSYEQYF
TRBD1	TRBV5-6	-	TRBJ2-2	TGTGCCAGCAGCTCCCCGGGACAGGGGGACACCGGGGAGCTGTTTTTT	CASSSPGQGDTGELFF
TRBD2	TRBV12-5	-	TRBJ2-3	TGTGCTAGTGGTCTCGGGACTAGCGGGAGGGTAGATACGCAGTATTTT	CASGLGTSGRVDTQYF
-	TRBV4-3	-	TRBJ2-3	TGCGCCAGCAGCCAAGGAACAGGTGTGGAAGATACGCAGTATTTT	CASSQGTGVEDTQYF
TRBD1	TRBV28	many	TRBJ2-3	TGTGCCAGCAGTTTATTTAGGGCAGGGGGCTTGGGCACAGATACGCAGTATTTT	CASSLFRAGGLGTDTQYF
-	TRBV7-2	-	TRBJ2-2	TGTGCCAGCAGCTTTAGTTTGCTCACCGGGGAGCTGTTTTTT	CASSFSLLTGELFF
-	TRBV29-1	-	TRBJ1-1	TGCAGCGTTGTAGGGCCGACAGTGAACACTGAAGCTTTCTTT	CSVVGPTVNTEAFF
-	TRBV18	-	TRBJ2-5	TGTGCCAGCTCACCAATCTATGGTTCCGAGACCCAGTACTTC	CASSPIYGSETQYF
TRBD2	TRBV4-1	-	TRBJ2-3	TGCGCCAGCAGCAACTTCGGGACTAGCGGGAGAGATACGCAGTATTTT	CASSNFGTSGRDTQYF
-	TRBV6-1	-	TRBJ1-1	TGTGCCAGCAGTCAGAGTTCCAGCGCGAACACTGAAGCTTTCTTT	CASSQSSSANTEAFF
TRBD1	TRBV28	-	TRBJ2-3	TGTGCCAGCAGTTTATTACAGGGGGATGTAGATACGCAGTATTTT	CASSLLQGDVDTQYF
-	TRBV28	-	TRBJ1-5	TGTGCCAGCAGTTTATCCGTGAATCAGCCCCAGCATTTT	CASSLSVNQPQHF
TRBD2	TRBV5-1	-	TRBJ2-2	TGCGCCAGCAGTTCCGATAGCGGGAGGGCCAACACCGGGGAGCTGTTTTTT	CASSSDSGRANTGELFF
-	TRBV6-5	-	TRBJ1-1	TGTGCCAGCAGTTATGTCCCGGGGGACACTGAAGCTTTCTTT	CASSYVPGDTEAFF
-	TRBV21-1	once	TRBJ1-1	TGTGCCAGCAGCAAAGGAAGTTATGACAGATTCATGAACACTGAAGCTTTCTTT	CASSKGSYDRFMNTEAFF
-	TRBV7-9	-	TRBJ1-5	TGTGCCAGTAAGGGGGGAGGGAATCAGCCCCAGCATTTT	CASKGGGNQPQHF
-	TRBV5-4	-	TRBJ2-3	TGTGCCAGCAGCTTGGAAGCGTACAGCACAGATACGCAGTATTTT	CASSLEAYSTDTQYF
-	TRBV6-5	-	TRBJ1-1	TGTGCCAGCAGTTCAACGGAGGGCACTGAAGCTTTCTTT	CASSSTEGTEAFF
TRBD1	TRBV5-1	-	TRBJ2-2	TGCGCCAGCAGCTCATCGGGACAGGGGTCGGGCGGGGAGCTGTTTTTT	CASSSSGQGSGGELFF
TRBD1	TRBV6-5	-	TRBJ2-5	TGTGCCAGCAGTTACTCCCCAGGGGGCGGGGAGACCCAGTACTTC	CASSYSPGGGETQYF